The present T cell receptor (beta chain) was sequenced within a study of technical replicates of blood from a few donors. Assay used: immunoSEQ multiplex PCR; TCRdb lists only in-frame clones, some missing. The data contain more than 65,000 clones, roughly 96% of them seen just once; the ten biggest clones take up 0.24%. The CDR3 loop spans 14 amino acids. CDR1 is SQVTM, CDR2 ANQGSEA, per germline. The ends were cut back, 3 bases at V and 2 bases at J, with 13 bases in the middle. The V and J genes are TRBV29-1 and TRBJ1-2; D remains ambiguous. This clonotype was obtained from a human donor in good health. Material: T cells isolated from PBMCs. The CDR3, as DNA: TGCAGCGTTGAGAACAGCCCCATAAACTATGGCTACACCTTC. Residues: CSVENSPINYGYTF. Looking up the rest from reference TRBV29-1 and TRBJ1-2 gives the full variable domain: SAVISQKPSRDICQRGTSLTIQCQVDSQVTMMFWYRQQPGQSLTLIATANQGSEATYESGFVIDKFPISRPNLTFSTLTVSNMSPEDSSIYLCSVENSPINYGYTFGSGTRLTVV.